This T cell receptor beta chain appears in the sequencing data of a study of Graves' ophthalmopathy and Graves' hyperthyroidism. For the study at large: The study drew peripheral blood at initial diagnosis, before any treatment.

The CDR3 consists of 15 residues. Germline assignment: CDR1 LNHNV and CDR2 YYDKDF (reference sequence). V was clipped by 4 bases and J by 0 bases, with 9 bases between them. RNA transcripts were the template, and TCR beta CDR3 regions were amplified from them. First-round RT-PCR with HTBI primers preceded a second-round multiplex PCR. Using its own MiXCR run on the multiplex PCR reads, TCRdb lists one record per CDR3 protein. Found here are about 230,000 distinct CDR3 sequences, about 46% of them singletons; the top ten hold around 43%. The TCR originated in an adult man with Graves' ophthalmopathy. Sample: peripheral blood. The chain has TRBV15 and TRBJ1-4; the D gene is possibly TRBD1 (6 bases). The CDR3 nucleotides read TGTGCCACCAGCACAGGGGATGCAACTAATGAAAAACTGTTTTTT. Translation gives CATSTGDATNEKLFF.